This T cell receptor (beta chain) was found in a study of CD8+CD57+ T cells in acquired aplastic anemia. This clonotype was counted a few times. The sequenced patients had an expansion of CD8+CD57+ cells seen by flow cytometry. The TCR beta profiling, which covered VDJ combination and CDR3 sequence, was carried out using genomic DNA as the template. TCRdb re-analysed the reads in MiXCR, keeping a single row per CDR3 protein. The table records 300,000 or so distinct CDR3 sequences, approximately 58% of them present only once. The sequence derives from a human donor with aplastic anemia. The material sequenced was sorted CD4+, CD8+, or CD8+CD57+ T cells (not recorded which) from PBMCs.

CDR3 sequence: CASSDRGRAGGSYTGELFF. CDR3 nucleotides: TGTGCCAGCAGCGACCGGGGCAGAGCGGGAGGGTCTTACACCGGGGAGCTGTTTTTT. The chain links TRBV7-9 to TRBJ2-2, with 10 bases fitting TRBD2. With 5 bases clipped from V and 3 bases from J, the junction kept 15 bases outside the gene matches. This CDR3 region has 19 residues. CDR1 is SEHNR, CDR2 FQNEAQ, per germline (reference sequence).